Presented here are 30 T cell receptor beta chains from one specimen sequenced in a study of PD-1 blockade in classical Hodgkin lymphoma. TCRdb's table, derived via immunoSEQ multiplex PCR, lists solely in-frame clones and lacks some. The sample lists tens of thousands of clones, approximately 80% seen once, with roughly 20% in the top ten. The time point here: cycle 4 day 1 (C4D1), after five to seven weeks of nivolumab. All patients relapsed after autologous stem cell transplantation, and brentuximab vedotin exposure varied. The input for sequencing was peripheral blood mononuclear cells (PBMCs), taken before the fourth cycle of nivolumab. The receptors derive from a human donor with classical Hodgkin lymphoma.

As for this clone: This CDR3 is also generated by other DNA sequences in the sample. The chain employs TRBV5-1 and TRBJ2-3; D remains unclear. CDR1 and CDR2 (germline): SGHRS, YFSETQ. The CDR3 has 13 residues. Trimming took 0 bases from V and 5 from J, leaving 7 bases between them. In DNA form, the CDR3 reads TGCGCCAGCAGCTTGGCCGGCGAAGATACGCAGTATTTT. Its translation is CASSLAGEDTQYF.

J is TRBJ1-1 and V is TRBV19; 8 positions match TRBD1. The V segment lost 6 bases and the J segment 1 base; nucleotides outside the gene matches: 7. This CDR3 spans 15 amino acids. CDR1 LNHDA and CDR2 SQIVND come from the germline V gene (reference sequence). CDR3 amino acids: CASSILGTGNTEAFF. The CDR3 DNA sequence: TGTGCCAGTAGCATCCTCGGGACAGGGAACACTGAAGCTTTCTTT. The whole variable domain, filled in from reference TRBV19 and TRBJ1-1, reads DGGITQSPKYLFRKEGQNVTLSCEQNLNHDAMYWYRQDPGQGLRLIYYSQIVNDFQKGDIAEGYSVSREKKESFPLTVTSAQKNPTAFYLCASSILGTGNTEAFFGQGTRLTVV.

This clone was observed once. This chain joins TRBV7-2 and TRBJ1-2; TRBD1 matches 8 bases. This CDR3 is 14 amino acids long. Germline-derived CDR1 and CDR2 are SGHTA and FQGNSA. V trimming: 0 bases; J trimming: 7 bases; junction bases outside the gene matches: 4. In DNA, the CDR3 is TGTGCCAGCAGCTTAGCAGGACAGGGAAGTGGCTACACCTTC. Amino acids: CASSLAGQGSGYTF.

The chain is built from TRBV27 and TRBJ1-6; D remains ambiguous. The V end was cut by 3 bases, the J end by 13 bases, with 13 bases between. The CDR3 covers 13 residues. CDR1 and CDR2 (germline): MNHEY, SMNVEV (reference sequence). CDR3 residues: CASSFEGPSPLHF. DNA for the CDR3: TGTGCCAGCAGTTTTGAGGGCCCTAGTCCCCTCCACTTT.

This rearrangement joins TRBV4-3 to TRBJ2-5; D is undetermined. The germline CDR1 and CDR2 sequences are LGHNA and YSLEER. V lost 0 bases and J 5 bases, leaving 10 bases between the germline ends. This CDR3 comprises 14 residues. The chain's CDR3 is CASSQDNFRETQYF. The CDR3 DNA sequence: TGCGCCAGCAGCCAAGATAACTTCAGGGAGACCCAGTACTTC.

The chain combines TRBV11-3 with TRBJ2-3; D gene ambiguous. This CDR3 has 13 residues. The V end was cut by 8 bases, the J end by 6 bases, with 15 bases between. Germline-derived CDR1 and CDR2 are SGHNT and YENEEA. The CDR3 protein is CASPRLTSDTQYF. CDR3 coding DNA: TGTGCCAGCCCCAGGCTGACCTCCGATACGCAGTATTTT.

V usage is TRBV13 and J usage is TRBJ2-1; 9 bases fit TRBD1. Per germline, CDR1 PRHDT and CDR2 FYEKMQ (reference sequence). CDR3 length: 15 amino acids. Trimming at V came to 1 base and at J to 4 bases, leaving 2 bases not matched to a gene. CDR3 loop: CASSLEGQGYNEQFF. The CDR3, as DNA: TGTGCCAGCAGCTTAGAGGGACAGGGTTACAATGAGCAGTTCTTC.

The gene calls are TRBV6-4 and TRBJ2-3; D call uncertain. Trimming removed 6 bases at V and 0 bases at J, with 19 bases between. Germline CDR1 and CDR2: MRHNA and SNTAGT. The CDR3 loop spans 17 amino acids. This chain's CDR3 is CASSPGAGPSSTDTQYF. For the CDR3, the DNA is TGTGCCAGCAGCCCCGGAGCTGGGCCCTCTAGCACAGATACGCAGTATTTT.

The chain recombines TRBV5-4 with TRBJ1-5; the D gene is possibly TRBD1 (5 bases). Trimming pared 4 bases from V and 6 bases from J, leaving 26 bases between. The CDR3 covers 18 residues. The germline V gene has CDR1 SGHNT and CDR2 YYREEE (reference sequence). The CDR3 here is CASSPGPPQVGVGQPQHF. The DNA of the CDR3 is TGTGCCAGCAGCCCCGGGCCCCCACAGGTAGGGGTAGGTCAGCCCCAGCATTTT.

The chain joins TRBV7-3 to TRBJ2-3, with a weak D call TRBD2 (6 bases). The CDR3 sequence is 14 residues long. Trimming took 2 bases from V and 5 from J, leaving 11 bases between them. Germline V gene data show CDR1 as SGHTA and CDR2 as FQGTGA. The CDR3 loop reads CASSLVGREDTQYF. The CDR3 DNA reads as TGTGCCAGCAGCTTAGTGGGGCGGGAAGATACGCAGTATTTT.

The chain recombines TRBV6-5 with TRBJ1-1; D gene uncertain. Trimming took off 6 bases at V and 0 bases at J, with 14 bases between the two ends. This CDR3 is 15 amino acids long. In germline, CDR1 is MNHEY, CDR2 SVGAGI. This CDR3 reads CASSRLGLMNTEAFF. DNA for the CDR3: TGTGCCAGCAGCCGACTCGGACTCATGAACACTGAAGCTTTCTTT.

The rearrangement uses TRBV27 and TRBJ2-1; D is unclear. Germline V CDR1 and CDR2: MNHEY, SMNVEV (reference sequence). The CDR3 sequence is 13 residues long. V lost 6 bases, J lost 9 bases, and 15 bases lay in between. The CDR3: CASRGTAAPEQFF. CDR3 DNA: TGTGCCAGCAGGGGAACAGCCGCCCCTGAGCAGTTCTTC.

CDR3 region: CASSRTGDYGYTF. For the CDR3, the DNA is TGTGCCAGTAGCAGGACAGGGGATTATGGCTACACCTTC. The V call is TRBV19, the J call TRBJ1-2, with TRBD1 matching 9 bases. V shed 6 bases, J shed 5 bases, and the junction held 4 bases outside the gene matches. Germline V gene lookup returns CDR1 LNHDA and CDR2 SQIVND (reference sequence). CDR3 length equals 13 residues.

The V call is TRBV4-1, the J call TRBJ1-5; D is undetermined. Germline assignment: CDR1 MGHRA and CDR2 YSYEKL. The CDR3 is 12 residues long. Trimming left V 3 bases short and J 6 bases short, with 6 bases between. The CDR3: CASSHRGQPQHF. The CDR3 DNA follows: TGCGCCAGCAGCCACCGGGGTCAGCCCCAGCATTTT.

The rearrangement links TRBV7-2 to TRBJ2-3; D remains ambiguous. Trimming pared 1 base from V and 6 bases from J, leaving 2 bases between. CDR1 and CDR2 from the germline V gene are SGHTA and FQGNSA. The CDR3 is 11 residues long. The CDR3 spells CASSLDDTQYF. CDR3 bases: TGTGCCAGCAGCTTAGACGATACGCAGTATTTT.

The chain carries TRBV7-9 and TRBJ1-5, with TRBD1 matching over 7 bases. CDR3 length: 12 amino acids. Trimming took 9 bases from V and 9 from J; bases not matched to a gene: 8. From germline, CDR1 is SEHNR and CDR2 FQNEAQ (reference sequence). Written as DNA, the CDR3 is TGTGCCAGTTGCAGGGGGAGTCTGCCCCAGCATTTT. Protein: CASCRGSLPQHF.

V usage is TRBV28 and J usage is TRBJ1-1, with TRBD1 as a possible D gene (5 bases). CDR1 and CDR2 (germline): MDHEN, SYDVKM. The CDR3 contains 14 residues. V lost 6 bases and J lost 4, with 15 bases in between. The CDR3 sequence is CASSRIGGGTEAFF. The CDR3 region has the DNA TGTGCCAGCAGCCGTATTGGGGGGGGCACTGAAGCTTTCTTT.

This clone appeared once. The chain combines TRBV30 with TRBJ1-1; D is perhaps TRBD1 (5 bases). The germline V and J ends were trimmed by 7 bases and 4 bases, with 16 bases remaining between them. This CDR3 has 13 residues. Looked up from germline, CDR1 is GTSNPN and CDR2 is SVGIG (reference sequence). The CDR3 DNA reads TGTGCCTCCGCTCTCGGGGCGGGCACTGAAGCTTTCTTT. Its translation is CASALGAGTEAFF.

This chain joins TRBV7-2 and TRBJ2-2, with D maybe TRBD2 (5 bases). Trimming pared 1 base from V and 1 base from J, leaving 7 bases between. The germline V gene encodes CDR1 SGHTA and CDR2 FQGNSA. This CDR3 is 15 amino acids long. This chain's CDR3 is CASSLVEENTGELFF. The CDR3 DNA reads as TGTGCCAGCAGCTTAGTGGAGGAGAACACCGGGGAGCTGTTTTTT.

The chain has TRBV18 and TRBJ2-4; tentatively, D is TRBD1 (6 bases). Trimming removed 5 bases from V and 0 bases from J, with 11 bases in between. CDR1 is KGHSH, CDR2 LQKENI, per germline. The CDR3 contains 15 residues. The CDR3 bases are TGTGCCAGCTCATCAGACAGGTTAGCCAAAAACATTCAGTACTTC. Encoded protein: CASSSDRLAKNIQYF.

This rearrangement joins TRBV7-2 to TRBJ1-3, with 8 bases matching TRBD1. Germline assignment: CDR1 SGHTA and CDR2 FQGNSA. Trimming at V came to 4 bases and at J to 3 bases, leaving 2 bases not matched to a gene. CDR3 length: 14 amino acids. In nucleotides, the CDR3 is TGTGCCAGCAGCTCGACAGGGGTTGGAAACACCATATATTTT. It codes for CASSSTGVGNTIYF.

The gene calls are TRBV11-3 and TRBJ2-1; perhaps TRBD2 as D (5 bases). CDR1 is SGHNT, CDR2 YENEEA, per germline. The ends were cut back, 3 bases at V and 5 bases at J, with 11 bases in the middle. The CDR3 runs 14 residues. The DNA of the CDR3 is TGTGCCAGCAGCTTTTCGGGGTTCAACAATGAGCAGTTCTTC. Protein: CASSFSGFNNEQFF. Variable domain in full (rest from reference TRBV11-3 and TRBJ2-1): EAGVVQSPRYKIIEKKQPVAFWCNPISGHNTLYWYLQNLGQGPELLIRYENEEAVDDSQLPKDRFSAERLKGVDSTLKIQPAELGDSAVYLCASSFSGFNNEQFFGPGTRLTVL.

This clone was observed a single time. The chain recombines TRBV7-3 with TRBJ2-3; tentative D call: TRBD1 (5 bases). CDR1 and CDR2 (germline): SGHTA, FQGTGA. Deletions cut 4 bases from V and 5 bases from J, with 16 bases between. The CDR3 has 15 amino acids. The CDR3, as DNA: TGTGCCAGCAGCTATGACAGTAAGGCAAAAGATACGCAGTATTTT. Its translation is CASSYDSKAKDTQYF.

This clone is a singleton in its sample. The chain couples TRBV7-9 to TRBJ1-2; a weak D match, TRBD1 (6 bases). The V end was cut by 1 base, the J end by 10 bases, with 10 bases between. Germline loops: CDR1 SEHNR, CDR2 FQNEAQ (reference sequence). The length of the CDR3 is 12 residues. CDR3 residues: CASSLGTVYYTF. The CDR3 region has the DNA TGTGCCAGCAGCTTAGGGACAGTTTACTACACCTTC.

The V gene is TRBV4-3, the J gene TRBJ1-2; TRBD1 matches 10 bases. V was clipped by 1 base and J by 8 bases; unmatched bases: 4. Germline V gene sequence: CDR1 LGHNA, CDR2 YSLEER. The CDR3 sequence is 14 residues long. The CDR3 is CASSQVGQGRGYTF. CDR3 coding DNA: TGCGCCAGCAGCCAAGTGGGACAGGGGCGCGGCTACACCTTC.

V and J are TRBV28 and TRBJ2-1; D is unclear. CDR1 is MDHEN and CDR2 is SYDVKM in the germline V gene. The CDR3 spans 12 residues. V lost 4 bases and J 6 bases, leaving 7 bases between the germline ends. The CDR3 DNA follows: TGTGCCAGCAGTTCTTTAACCAATGAGCAGTTCTTC. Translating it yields CASSSLTNEQFF.

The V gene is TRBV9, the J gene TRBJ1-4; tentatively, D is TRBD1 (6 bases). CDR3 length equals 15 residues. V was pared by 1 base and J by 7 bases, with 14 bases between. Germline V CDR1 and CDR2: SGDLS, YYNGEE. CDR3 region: CASSVRGGVGEKLFF. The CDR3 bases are TGTGCCAGCAGCGTAAGGGGGGGCGTGGGTGAAAAACTGTTTTTT.

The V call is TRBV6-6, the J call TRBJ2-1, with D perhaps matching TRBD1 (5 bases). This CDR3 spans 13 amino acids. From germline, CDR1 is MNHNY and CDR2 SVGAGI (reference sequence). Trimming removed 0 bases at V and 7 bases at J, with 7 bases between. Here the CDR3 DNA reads TGTGCCAGCAGTTACTCGACAGCTAATGAGCAGTTCTTC. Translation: CASSYSTANEQFF.

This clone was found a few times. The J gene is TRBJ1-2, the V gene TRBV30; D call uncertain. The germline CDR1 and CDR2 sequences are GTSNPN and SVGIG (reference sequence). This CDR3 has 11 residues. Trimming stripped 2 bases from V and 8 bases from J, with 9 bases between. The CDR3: CAWSQGWGYTF. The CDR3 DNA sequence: TGTGCCTGGAGTCAAGGATGGGGCTACACCTTC. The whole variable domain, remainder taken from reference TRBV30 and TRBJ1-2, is SQTIHQWPATLVQPVGSPLSLECTVEGTSNPNLYWYRQAAGRGLQLLFYSVGIGQISSEVPQNLSASRPQDRQFILSSKKLLLSDSGFYLCAWSQGWGYTFGSGTRLTVV.

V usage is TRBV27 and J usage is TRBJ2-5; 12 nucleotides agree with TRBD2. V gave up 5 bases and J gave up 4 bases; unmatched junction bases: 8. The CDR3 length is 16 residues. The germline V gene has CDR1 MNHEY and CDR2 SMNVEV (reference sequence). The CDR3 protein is CASSTASGGARETQYF. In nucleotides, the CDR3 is TGTGCCAGCAGTACCGCTAGCGGGGGGGCCCGAGAGACCCAGTACTTC.